These 8 T cell receptor beta chains were sequenced from one sample in a study of T-cell reconstitution after alpha-beta-depleted transplantation in children. For TCRbeta, the library was prepared with unique molecular identifiers. TCRdb passed the PCR reads through MiXCR, listing each CDR3 protein once. The repertoire has about 540,000 distinct CDR3 sequences, approximately 20% of them found once; the top ten carry 3% to 3.5%. The specimen comprised PBMCs from the stem cell graft donor, sampled from the stem cell graft. The receptors shown here come from a human donor who donated a stem cell graft to a child with acute lymphoblastic leukemia.

This clonotype came up a few times. The V call is TRBV4-1, the J call TRBJ1-3; D ambiguous. Germline V gene lookup returns CDR1 MGHRA and CDR2 YSYEKL. The CDR3 runs 17 residues. V was clipped by 5 bases and J by 0 bases, with 17 bases between them. This CDR3 is CASSDPIFYISGNTIYF. CDR3 DNA sequence: TGCGCCAGCAGCGACCCGATATTTTATATCTCTGGAAACACCATATATTTT.

This chain uses TRBV19 with TRBJ1-2; a possible D gene is TRBD1 (5 bases). Germline V CDR1 and CDR2: LNHDA, SQIVND (reference sequence). Trimming took off 1 base at V and 2 bases at J, with 14 bases between the two ends. This CDR3 contains 16 residues. CDR3 sequence (DNA): TGTGCCAGTAGTATAGTGACAGATCCTACGAACTATGGCTACACCTTC. Residues: CASSIVTDPTNYGYTF.

The rearrangement joins TRBV29-1 to TRBJ1-3, with D possibly TRBD1 on 6 matching bases. V dropped 4 bases and J dropped 4 bases, with 14 bases sitting between them. Looked up from germline, CDR1 is SQVTM and CDR2 is ANQGSEA. This CDR3 has 14 amino acids. CDR3 DNA: TGCAGCGTTGGGCCCCAGGGGTCCGGAAACACCATATATTTT. It translates to CSVGPQGSGNTIYF.

In this sample, this clonotype turned up a few times. The chain links TRBV20-1 to TRBJ1-2; TRBD1 is a possible D gene (5 bases). Trimming took off 1 base at V and 4 bases at J, with 7 bases between the two ends. The CDR3 sequence is 12 residues long. In germline, CDR1 is DFQATT, CDR2 SNEGSKA (reference sequence). The DNA of the CDR3 is TGCAGTGCTAGAGGGCAGGGCTATGGCTACACCTTC. Its translation: CSARGQGYGYTF.

This rearrangement joins TRBV29-1 to TRBJ2-1, with TRBD2 matching over 16 bases. CDR3 length equals 18 residues. V shed 0 bases and J 3 bases; nucleotides not matched to a gene: 5. CDR1 is SQVTM, CDR2 ANQGSEA, per germline. CDR3 loop: CSVEDSGTSGRVYNEQFF. DNA of the CDR3: TGCAGCGTTGAAGATAGCGGGACTAGCGGGAGGGTCTACAATGAGCAGTTCTTC.

CDR3 bases: TGTGCCAGCAGAGGGGAAACTGAAGCTTTCTTT. This gives the protein CASRGETEAFF. The chain links TRBV12-3 or TRBV12-4 to TRBJ1-1, with D tentatively TRBD1 (5 bases). This CDR3 spans 11 amino acids. Trimming pared 6 bases from V and 5 bases from J, leaving 7 bases between.

The sample holds a few counts of this clonotype. The J gene is TRBJ2-1, the V gene TRBV2; 9 nucleotides line up with TRBD2. From germline, CDR1 is SNHLY and CDR2 FYNNEI. The CDR3 has 11 amino acids. V shed 5 bases, J shed 15 bases, and the junction held 5 bases outside the gene matches. CDR3 sequence reads: CASSNSGSRFF. Here the CDR3 DNA reads TGTGCCAGCAGTAATAGCGGGAGTCGGTTCTTC. The full variable domain, completed using reference TRBV2 and TRBJ2-1, is EPEVTQTPSHQVTQMGQEVILRCVPISNHLYFYWYRQILGQKVEFLVSFYNNEISEKSEIFDDQFSVERPDGSNFTLKIRSTKLEDSAMYFCASSNSGSRFFGPGTRLTVL.

The sample holds a few counts of this clonotype. The chain employs TRBV29-1 and TRBJ2-1; D is ambiguous. The CDR3 spans 12 residues. V shed 5 bases and J shed 8 bases, with 13 bases lying between them. Per germline, CDR1 SQVTM and CDR2 ANQGSEA. The chain's CDR3 is CSVRSGSHEQFF. The CDR3 nucleotides read TGCAGCGTTAGGTCCGGCTCCCATGAGCAGTTCTTC.